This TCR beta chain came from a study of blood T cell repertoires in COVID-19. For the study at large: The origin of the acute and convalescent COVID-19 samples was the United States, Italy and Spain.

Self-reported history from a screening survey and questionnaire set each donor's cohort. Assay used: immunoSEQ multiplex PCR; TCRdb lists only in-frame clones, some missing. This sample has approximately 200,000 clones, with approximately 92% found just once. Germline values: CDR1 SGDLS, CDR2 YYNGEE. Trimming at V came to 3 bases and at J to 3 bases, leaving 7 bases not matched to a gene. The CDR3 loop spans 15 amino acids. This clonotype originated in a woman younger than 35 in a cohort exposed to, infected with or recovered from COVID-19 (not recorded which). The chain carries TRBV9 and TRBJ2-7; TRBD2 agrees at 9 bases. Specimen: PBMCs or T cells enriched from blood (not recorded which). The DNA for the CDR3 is TGTGCCAGCAGCGCAGGGGATAGCGGGGGCTACGAGCAGTACTTC. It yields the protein CASSAGDSGGYEQYF.